This T cell receptor (beta chain) was retrieved from a study of T-cell memory formation after mild COVID-19. Study in general: TCR clusters showed largely donor specificity.

Findings and caveats of the study: The pre-infection memory compartment contained some responding clones, suggesting cross-reactive memory joined.

A remark on this clonotype: Antigen specificity is unknown.

Via MiXCR, TCRdb re-called the 5' RACE reads, giving one row per CDR3 protein. The sample shows about 350,000 distinct CDR3 sequences, roughly an eighth of them seen only once. This CDR3 comprises 14 residues. Trimming shortened V by 0 bases and J by 6 bases, and 11 bases separated the two germline ends. Germline V gene lookup returns CDR1 MGHRA and CDR2 YSYEKL. The sequencing input was PBMCs or a T cell subset sorted from them (not recorded which). The sequence was collected from a young man who had mild COVID-19 (a few samples of this study predate the infection). Cell type and time point are not known. J is TRBJ1-1 and V is TRBV4-1; D is ambiguous. This CDR3 reads CASSQERMGPEAFF. CDR3 nucleotide sequence: TGCGCCAGCAGCCAAGAACGAATGGGTCCTGAAGCTTTCTTT.